This T cell receptor (beta chain) was sequenced during a study of cytomegalovirus exposure and HLA in healthy donors. As to this clone: The antigen remains unidentified.

Primers for the PCR totalled 60 Vbeta and 13 Jbeta. Assay: immunoSEQ multiplex PCR; the TCRdb copy retains only in-frame clones and omits some. The repertoire holds around 230,000 clones, with 82% as singletons. Study-level points and caveats: Rare TCR sequences predominated, though certain public TCRs were found in many donors.

Sequences were obtained from PBMCs. This clonotype originated in a man aged 35-49 years in good health and CMV-seropositive.

This CDR3 reads CASSPRPPRDTEAFF. CDR3 coding DNA: TGTGCCAGCAGCCCGCGACCGCCGAGGGACACTGAAGCTTTCTTT. The rearrangement uses TRBV11-3 and TRBJ1-1; D gene uncertain. The length of the CDR3 is 15 residues. The germline gives CDR1 SGHNT, CDR2 YENEEA. The germline V and J ends were trimmed by 5 bases and 3 bases, with 16 bases remaining between them.